The next 18 T cell receptor beta chains were all read from a single sample in a study of CD8+CD57+ T cells in acquired aplastic anemia. All patients picked for sequencing had shown, by flow cytometry, an expansion of CD8+CD57+ cells. Genomic DNA provided the template from which TCR beta VDJ and CDR3 profiles were obtained. TCRdb reprocessed the reads with MiXCR, giving one entry per CDR3 protein. Of some 180,000 distinct CDR3 sequences in the sample, around 50% were seen once. The specimen was sorted CD4+, CD8+, or CD8+CD57+ T cells (not recorded which) from PBMCs. The receptor set was obtained from a human donor with aplastic anemia.

V gene TRBV7-2 combines with J gene TRBJ1-5, with D maybe TRBD1 (5 bases). V lost 1 base and J 5 bases, leaving 9 bases between the germline ends. Per germline, CDR1 SGHTA and CDR2 FQGNSA. The CDR3 sequence is 14 residues long. The CDR3 spells CASSLDWGYQPQHF. Written as DNA, the CDR3 is TGTGCCAGCAGCTTAGATTGGGGGTATCAGCCCCAGCATTTT.

Of note for this clonotype: A much larger clonotype is one base distant, so this may be a read error. The chain is built from TRBV4-2 and TRBJ1-1; D is ambiguous. The germline gives CDR1 LGHNA, CDR2 YNFKEQ. Trimming removed 0 bases at V and 3 bases at J, with 11 bases between. This CDR3 spans 15 amino acids. CDR3 amino acids: CASSQEPDADTEAFF. Here the CDR3 DNA reads TGTGCCAGCAGCCAAGAGCCAGACGCGGACACTGAAGCTTTCTTT.

V usage is TRBV5-4 and J usage is TRBJ1-2, with D unclear. V was clipped by 0 bases and J by 14 bases, with 17 bases between them. This CDR3 spans 13 amino acids. Looked up from germline, CDR1 is SGHNT and CDR2 is YYREEE (reference sequence). This chain's CDR3 is CASSLDRAQVSTF. DNA of the CDR3: TGTGCCAGCAGCTTGGATCGGGCCCAAGTTTCGACCTTC.

This clonotype was recorded many times. The CDR3 reads CASRLRGLSTLGYTF. In nucleotides, the CDR3 is TGTGCCAGCAGGTTGAGAGGCCTATCGACCCTAGGCTACACCTTC. The V and J genes are TRBV2 and TRBJ1-2; D remains unclear. From germline, CDR1 is SNHLY and CDR2 FYNNEI. Trimming took 6 bases from V and 8 from J, leaving 22 bases between them. This CDR3 has 15 residues. The complete variable domain, with remaining parts taken from reference TRBV2 and TRBJ1-2, reads EPEVTQTPSHQVTQMGQEVILRCVPISNHLYFYWYRQILGQKVEFLVSFYNNEISEKSEIFDDQFSVERPDGSNFTLKIRSTKLEDSAMYFCASRLRGLSTLGYTFGSGTRLTVV.

This clonotype was recorded at least ten times. The rearrangement links TRBV20-1 to TRBJ2-3; 7 bases match TRBD2. CDR3 length: 14 residues. Germline V gene data show CDR1 as DFQATT and CDR2 as SNEGSKA (reference sequence). J lost 2 bases, V lost 3 bases, and 5 bases had no gene match. CDR3 residues: CSARGAGTTDTQYF. The CDR3 DNA reads TGCAGTGCTAGGGGAGCGGGGACCACAGATACGCAGTATTTT.

At least ten counts were recorded for this clonotype. The rearrangement uses TRBV9 and TRBJ2-7, with D uncertain. Trimming left V 4 bases short and J 1 base short, with 9 bases between. Germline CDR1 SGDLS, CDR2 YYNGEE. The CDR3 spans 13 residues. The CDR3, as DNA: TGTGCCAGCAGCCCGGGCAGATCCTACGAGCAGTACTTC. Its translation: CASSPGRSYEQYF.

Many counts were recorded for this clonotype. This chain uses TRBV19 with TRBJ2-1, with D possibly called TRBD1 or TRBD2 (5 bases each). The CDR3 spans 16 residues. Trimming removed 0 bases at V and 5 bases at J, with 14 bases between. Germline V lookup: CDR1 LNHDA, CDR2 SQIVND (reference sequence). The CDR3 DNA sequence: TGTGCCAGTAGTATAGATTGGGGGTCTCCCCACAATGAGCAGTTCTTC. Translated: CASSIDWGSPHNEQFF.

This clonotype appeared many times. The rearrangement uses TRBV28 and TRBJ2-7; 11 bases agree with TRBD2. Germline V gene sequence: CDR1 MDHEN, CDR2 SYDVKM. Trimming took 5 bases from V and 2 from J; bases not matched to a gene: 5. The CDR3 has 15 amino acids. The CDR3 DNA reads TGTGCCAGCAGTCCCCCGGGACTAGCGGCCTACGAGCAGTACTTC. Amino acid sequence: CASSPPGLAAYEQYF. The variable domain in full, with the rest retrieved from reference TRBV28 and TRBJ2-7, is DVKVTQSSRYLVKRTGEKVFLECVQDMDHENMFWYRQDPGLGLRLIYFSYDVKMKEKGDIPEGYSVSREKKERFSLILESASTNQTSMYLCASSPPGLAAYEQYFGPGTRLTVT.

This clonotype was seen more than once but under ten times. It may be a read error: a sequence one base away is much more abundant. The J gene is TRBJ2-2, the V gene TRBV7-9, with D unclear. The CDR3 contains 14 residues. Trimming took 8 bases from V and 1 from J, leaving 11 bases between them. Germline V gives CDR1 SEHNR, CDR2 FQNEAQ (reference sequence). The CDR3 nucleotides read TGTGCCAGCGGTAGACTTGTGAACACCGGGGAGCTGTTTTTT. Translating it yields CASGRLVNTGELFF. Full variable domain (missing parts from reference TRBV7-9 and TRBJ2-2): DTGVSQNPRHKITKRGQNVTFRCDPISEHNRLYWYRQTLGQGPEFLTYFQNEAQLEKSRLLSDRFSAERPKGSFSTLEIQRTEQGDSAMYLCASGRLVNTGELFFGEGSRLTVL.

Worth noting for this clonotype: One base away lies a much larger clone, so this may be a sequencing read error. This rearrangement joins TRBV6-1 to TRBJ1-3; possibly TRBD1 for D (6 bases). Germline-derived CDR1 and CDR2 are MNHNS and SASEGT. CDR3 length equals 18 residues. In DNA, the CDR3 is TGTGCCTGCAGTGAAGCCCCCCCCCGGGGGCGGACGGGAAACACCATATATTTT. The encoded protein is CACSEAPPRGRTGNTIYF.

The CDR3: CASSQIGTVGYGYTF. For the CDR3, the DNA is TGCGCCAGCAGCCAGATCGGGACTGTCGGCTATGGCTACACCTTC. The gene calls are TRBV4-1 and TRBJ1-2, with D possibly matching TRBD1 (5 bases). Trimming took off 3 bases at V and 4 bases at J, with 15 bases between the two ends. In germline, CDR1 is MGHRA, CDR2 YSYEKL. The CDR3 runs to 15 residues.

This clonotype was counted only a few times. The chain carries TRBV18 and TRBJ1-4; 9 bases are shared with TRBD1. The CDR3 is 14 amino acids. Germline V gene sequence: CDR1 KGHSH, CDR2 LQKENI. J lost 8 bases, V lost 6 bases, and 7 bases had no gene match. The CDR3 DNA is TGTGCCAGCTCGCCGGGACAGGGTATCGAAAAACTGTTTTTT. Its protein product is CASSPGQGIEKLFF.

There are many counts of this clonotype. This chain connects TRBV7-6 to TRBJ2-5; D not certain. The length of the CDR3 is 15 residues. V was cut by 2 bases and J by 5 bases, with 15 bases left in between. Germline V gives CDR1 SGHVS, CDR2 FNYEAQ. CDR3 in DNA: TGTGCCAGCAGCTTAAAGGGCCAGCCAAGGGAGACCCAGTACTTC. It translates to CASSLKGQPRETQYF.

There are a few counts of this clonotype. The chain carries TRBV6-1 and TRBJ1-3; D gene uncertain. Between the trimmed V and J ends, which lost 6 bases and 0 bases, there was a span of 12 bases. Germline values: CDR1 MNHNS, CDR2 SASEGT. This CDR3 has 15 amino acids. Here the CDR3 reads CASSPSGTSGNTIYF. For the CDR3, the DNA is TGTGCCAGCAGCCCATCAGGAACCTCTGGAAACACCATATATTTT.

This chain connects TRBV25-1 to TRBJ2-1; TRBD1 aligns across 11 bases. In germline, CDR1 is MGHDK, CDR2 SYGVNS. CDR3 length: 16 amino acids. The trim removed 4 bases at V and 4 bases at J, leaving 6 bases unmatched. The CDR3 nucleotides read TGTGCCAGCAGTGCCCTTGGACAGGGGGCATACAATGAGCAGTTCTTC. It encodes CASSALGQGAYNEQFF.

V and J are TRBV7-2 and TRBJ2-5, with unresolved D. Germline assignment: CDR1 SGHTA and CDR2 FQGNSA. The V end was cut by 9 bases, the J end by 2 bases, with 4 bases between. The CDR3 loop spans 10 amino acids. In DNA, the CDR3 is TGTGCCAGGCCTCAAGAGACCCAGTACTTC. It yields the protein CARPQETQYF.

The V call is TRBV5-1, the J call TRBJ2-3; D is undetermined. Germline V gives CDR1 SGHRS, CDR2 YFSETQ. This CDR3 region has 12 residues. Trimming pared 4 bases from V and 4 bases from J, leaving 7 bases between. Here the CDR3 DNA reads TGCGCCAGCAGCCCAGCCCCAGATACGCAGTATTTT. Amino acid sequence: CASSPAPDTQYF.

The chain has TRBV7-9 and TRBJ2-5, with TRBD2 identical over 7 bases. V shed 5 bases, J shed 1 base, and the junction held 7 bases outside the gene matches. The germline gives CDR1 SEHNR, CDR2 FQNEAQ (reference sequence). The CDR3 spans 15 residues. CDR3 bases: TGTGCCAGCAGCAACGCGCTAGCGGCCCAAGAGACCCAGTACTTC. Its translation is CASSNALAAQETQYF.